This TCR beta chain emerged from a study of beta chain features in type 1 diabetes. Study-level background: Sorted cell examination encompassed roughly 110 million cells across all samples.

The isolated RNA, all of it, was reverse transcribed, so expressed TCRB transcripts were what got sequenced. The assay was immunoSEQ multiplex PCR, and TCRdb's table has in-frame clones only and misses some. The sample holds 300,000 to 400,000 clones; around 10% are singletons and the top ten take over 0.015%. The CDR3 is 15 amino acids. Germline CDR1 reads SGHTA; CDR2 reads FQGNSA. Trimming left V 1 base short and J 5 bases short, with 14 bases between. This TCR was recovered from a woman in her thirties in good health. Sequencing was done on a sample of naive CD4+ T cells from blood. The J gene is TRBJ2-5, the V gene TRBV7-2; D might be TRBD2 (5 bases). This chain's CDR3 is CASSLVGLLRETQYF. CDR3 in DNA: TGTGCCAGCAGCTTAGTCGGACTCCTCCGGGAGACCCAGTACTTC.